These T cell receptor beta chains were read from a single sample in a study of T cell repertoires in cytomegalovirus infection. No antigens are known for them. Via MiXCR, TCRdb re-called the reads, giving one row per CDR3 protein. This table holds 450,000 to 600,000 distinct CDR3 sequences, around a third found once. This material consisted of cultured PBMCs, taken from culture after CMV antigen stimulation. Receptors were obtained from a human donor in good health (CMV status not recorded). Some clones in this sample may be carry-over from other donors' samples. Each CDR3 is given with its conserved first and last residue. The order of the fields is clone size, D gene, J gene, V gene, CDR3 DNA, CDR3 protein. A D gene is named only where the DNA matches it firmly. Where a row states a size, it is once, few, many or the class of an expanded clone; other rows omit it.

>.|.|TRBJ2-3|TRBV6-6
TGTGCCAGCGGTGCACGGACAGATACGCAGTATTTT
CASGARTDTQYF
>few|.|TRBJ1-1|TRBV25-1
TGTGCCAGCAGGGGGTCGTCTGGGAGCGGGAGTGAAGCTTTCTTT
CASRGSSGSGSEAFF
>few|.|TRBJ2-6|TRBV27
TGTGCCAGCACCACGAAACGCGTGTCCCCGGAGATCCACGCTGGGGCCAACGTCCTGACTTTC
CASTTKRVSPEIHAGANVLTF
>.|.|TRBJ1-2|TRBV19
TGTGCCAGGAGTATAGTGGAGGGGACGGGTGGCTACACCTTC
CARSIVEGTGGYTF
>.|TRBD2|TRBJ2-2|TRBV25-1
TGTGCCAGCAGTGAATCGGGGGGTACCGGCGGGGAGCTGTTTTTT
CASSESGGTGGELFF
>once|.|TRBJ1-1|TRBV28
TGTGCCAGCAGCTCATCAGAGGGTGAAGCTTTCTTT
CASSSSEGEAFF
>.|.|TRBJ2-1|TRBV11-2
TGTGCCAGCAGCCCCACCAGGGAGTCCCATGAGCAGTTCTTC
CASSPTRESHEQFF
>few|.|TRBJ1-1|TRBV6-2/TRBV6-3
TGTGCCAGCAGACCCTTACAGGAGAACCTGAACACTGAAGCTTTCTTT
CASRPLQENLNTEAFF
>.|TRBD1|TRBJ1-5|TRBV28
TGTGCCAGCAGGGAAGGACAGGGTTCACATCAGCCCCAGCATTTT
CASREGQGSHQPQHF
>many|TRBD2|TRBJ2-1|TRBV19
TGTGCCAGTAGTCCCCGTGGTAGCGGGAGGGTCTACAATGAGCAGTTCTTC
CASSPRGSGRVYNEQFF
>few|.|TRBJ2-1|TRBV6-1
TGTGCCAGCAGTGAACAAGGACTTAGCGGTTCCTACAATGAGCAGTTCTTC
CASSEQGLSGSYNEQFF
>.|.|TRBJ2-1|TRBV28
TGTGCCAGCAGTTTGGGGGGCGCATCAGGGTTCAATGAGCAGTTCTTC
CASSLGGASGFNEQFF
>once|TRBD1|TRBJ1-1|TRBV6-2/TRBV6-3
TGTGCCAGCGGATCGGACAGGGGAGCTTTCTTT
CASGSDRGAFF